The 32 T cell receptor beta chains in this list originate from one sample, sequenced in a study of vaccination and CD4 T cells after COVID-19 (dated by TCRdb to between 2021 and 2024). No antigen is known for these receptors. Preparation of the library involved PCR. Instrument used: Illumina iSeq 100. TCR sequencing of DNA from cultured CD4+ T cells used the Oncomine TCR Beta short-read assay at the Johns Hopkins FTIC core. TCRdb's own reprocessing of the public reads used fastp at Q25 and MiXCR and kept productive beta chains. One record per CDR3 amino acid sequence lists the most common genes and DNA. The sample includes under 20,000 distinct CDR3 sequences, with 43% observed a single time. The ten largest clonotypes hold approximately 7% of the sample. What this sample's treatment or condition label stands for: approximately 9-day PBMC culture with coronavirus spike peptide pools or control peptides (ViraFEST assay).

The specimen comprised CD4+ T cells from blood, cultured in vitro, sampled after SARS-CoV-2 vaccination. Receptors were obtained from a human donor who had recovered from COVID-19.

This rearrangement joins TRBV7-2 to TRBJ2-1; D is ambiguous. The V gene's germline CDR1 is SGHTA and CDR2 FQGNSA. The CDR3 has 15 amino acids. V gave up 5 bases and J gave up 0 bases, with 11 bases separating them. The CDR3 spells CASSLRHSSYNEQFF. CDR3 nucleotide sequence: TGTGCCAGCAGCCTCCGCCACAGCTCCTACAATGAGCAGTTCTTC.

This clonotype occurred a few times. V and J are TRBV27 and TRBJ1-2, with D possibly matching TRBD1 (5 bases). There are 14 residues in the CDR3. Trimming stripped 8 bases from V and 2 bases from J, with 15 bases between. The germline V gene encodes CDR1 MNHEY and CDR2 SMNVEV (reference sequence). CDR3 in DNA: TGTGCCAGCGGGTACCCCCCAGGGAACTATGGCTACACCTTC. Translation: CASGYPPGNYGYTF.

This clonotype was found a few times. V usage is TRBV7-3 and J usage is TRBJ2-1; tentatively, D is TRBD1 (6 bases). Trimming left V 5 bases short and J 0 bases short, with 11 bases between. Germline loops: CDR1 SGHTA, CDR2 FQGTGA. CDR3 size: 15 residues. The CDR3 sequence: CASSATGSSYNEQFF. CDR3 nucleotide sequence: TGTGCCAGCAGCGCGACAGGTAGCTCCTACAATGAGCAGTTCTTC.

This clonotype was seen only a few times. J is TRBJ1-2 and V is TRBV5-1; 7 nucleotides line up with TRBD1. The CDR3 sequence is 15 residues long. Germline CDR1 SGHRS, CDR2 YFSETQ. V was pared by 0 bases and J by 4 bases, with 6 bases of the junction left unmatched. The CDR3 coding sequence is TGCGCCAGCAGCTTGGGGGGAAGGACAGGCTATGGCTACACCTTC. Encoded protein: CASSLGGRTGYGYTF.

This chain joins TRBV20-1 and TRBJ2-1; a possible D gene is TRBD2 (5 bases). Germline CDR1 DFQATT, CDR2 SNEGSKA (reference sequence). This CDR3 has 15 amino acids. Trimming pared 8 bases from V and 1 base from J, leaving 18 bases between. In DNA, the CDR3 is TGCAGTTCCCCCATCCGGAGCGGTTCCTACAATGAGCAGTTCTTC. As protein: CSSPIRSGSYNEQFF.

The chain carries TRBV7-2 and TRBJ1-4; weak D call: TRBD1 (6 bases). Germline lookup yields CDR1 SGHTA and CDR2 FQGNSA. CDR3 length: 15 amino acids. V lost 8 bases and J 2 bases, leaving 15 bases between the germline ends. The CDR3 sequence is CASRLDRTTNEKLFF. CDR3 nucleotides: TGTGCCAGCCGACTCGACAGGACCACTAATGAAAAACTGTTTTTT.

The chain has TRBV6-1 and TRBJ1-5, with 7 bases identical to TRBD1. With V trimmed by 6 bases and J by 6 bases, 14 bases remained unmatched. The CDR3 contains 16 residues. CDR1 is MNHNS and CDR2 is SASEGT in the germline V gene. This CDR3 reads CASRAQGSAASQPQHF. The CDR3 region has the DNA TGTGCCAGCAGAGCACAGGGGTCCGCAGCCAGTCAGCCCCAGCATTTT.

The chain recombines TRBV20-1 with TRBJ2-1, with 9 positions matching TRBD2. Trimming took 5 bases from V and 10 from J; bases not matched to a gene: 12. The CDR3 is 14 residues long. Germline assignment: CDR1 DFQATT and CDR2 SNEGSKA (reference sequence). CDR3 in amino acids: CSAYSGRRGNEQFF. The CDR3 DNA reads as TGCAGTGCTTATAGCGGGAGAAGGGGAAACGAGCAGTTCTTC.

This clonotype was picked up a small number of times. The chain uses TRBV6-1 and TRBJ1-2, with TRBD1 matching over 9 bases. The CDR3 totals 13 residues. The V gene end was trimmed by 6 bases and the J gene end by 7 bases; junction bases not matched to a gene: 6. Germline values: CDR1 MNHNS, CDR2 SASEGT. The CDR3, as DNA: TGTGCCAGCAGAGCCGGGACAGGGTCTGGCTACACCTTC. As protein: CASRAGTGSGYTF.

Comment on this clonotype: One end of the junction does not line up with germline, which may come from a read error. The V and J genes are TRBV7-2 and TRBJ2-2, with D maybe TRBD2 (6 bases). The CDR3 has 17 amino acids. The germline V gene encodes CDR1 SGHTA and CDR2 FQGNSA. The CDR3 protein is CASRHGRRGANTGELSF. In DNA form, the CDR3 reads TGTGCCAGCAGGCACGGTAGGCGGGGCGCGAACACCGGGGAGCTGTCTTTT.

The chain employs TRBV5-1 and TRBJ2-5; tentatively, D is TRBD1 or TRBD2 (5 bases each). This CDR3 has 13 amino acids. Germline-derived CDR1 and CDR2 are SGHRS and YFSETQ. V lost 0 bases, J lost 5 bases, and 8 bases lay in between. DNA for the CDR3: TGCGCCAGCAGCTTGGGGGGGTCGGAGACCCAGTACTTC. Protein: CASSLGGSETQYF.

This clonotype was seen a few times. The chain recombines TRBV2 with TRBJ2-3; 14 bases are shared with TRBD2. V was pared by 4 bases and J by 4 bases, with 4 bases of the junction left unmatched. The CDR3 extends over 16 amino acids. Per germline, CDR1 SNHLY and CDR2 FYNNEI. CDR3 loop: CASSVRGLAGADTQYF. Here the CDR3 DNA reads TGTGCCAGCAGTGTCAGGGGACTAGCGGGAGCAGATACGCAGTATTTT.

V and J are TRBV7-8 and TRBJ2-7, with TRBD1 matching over 7 bases. The V segment lost 5 bases and the J segment 4 bases; nucleotides outside the gene matches: 11. The CDR3 has 15 residues. CDR1 and CDR2 from the germline V gene are SGHVS and FQNEAQ. The CDR3 loop is CASSEGAQSRYEQYF. The CDR3 DNA is TGTGCCAGCAGCGAGGGGGCGCAGAGTCGATACGAGCAGTACTTC.

This clonotype has more than one count but fewer than ten. This CDR3 is CASSGSGGNQPQHF. CDR3 DNA sequence: TGTGCCAGCAGTGGGTCCGGGGGCAATCAGCCCCAGCATTTT. The rearrangement links TRBV6-1 to TRBJ1-5, with no clear D. This CDR3 comprises 14 residues. Germline V gene data show CDR1 as MNHNS and CDR2 as SASEGT. V lost 4 bases and J 2 bases, leaving 9 bases between the germline ends.

This clonotype was seen more than once but under ten times. This chain links TRBV6-5 with TRBJ2-7; 10 bases map to TRBD1. V dropped 1 base and J dropped 5; count of bases not matched to a gene: 5. This CDR3 spans 15 amino acids. Germline values: CDR1 MNHEY, CDR2 SVGAGI. This chain's CDR3 is CASSYFRTGGHEQYF. CDR3 in DNA: TGTGCCAGCAGTTACTTCCGGACAGGGGGTCACGAGCAGTACTTC.

The chain recombines TRBV15 with TRBJ2-7, with 10 nucleotides matching TRBD1. Germline V gene sequence: CDR1 LNHNV, CDR2 YYDKDF (reference sequence). The V segment lost 0 bases and the J segment 7 bases; nucleotides outside the gene matches: 6. The CDR3 covers 15 residues. In nucleotides, the CDR3 is TGTGCCACCAGCAGAGAAAGGGGACAGGGGAGGGAGCAGTACTTC. It is translated as CATSRERGQGREQYF.

V and J are TRBV9 and TRBJ1-3; no clear D gene. V lost 0 bases and J 0 bases, leaving 7 bases between the germline ends. The CDR3 sequence is 15 residues long. Germline V CDR1 and CDR2: SGDLS, YYNGEE. In nucleotides, the CDR3 is TGTGCCAGCAGCGTAGGAGGGCTCTCTGGAAACACCATATATTTT. Amino acids: CASSVGGLSGNTIYF.

The rearrangement uses TRBV24-1 and TRBJ1-5, with 10 bases identical to TRBD1. Trimming removed 6 bases from V and 6 bases from J; junction bases left unmatched: 7. Germline loops: CDR1 KGHDR, CDR2 SFDVKD. The CDR3 is made up of 15 amino acids. The CDR3 protein is CATSREGQGTQPQHF. The CDR3 coding sequence is TGTGCCACCAGTCGAGAGGGACAGGGGACTCAGCCCCAGCATTTT.

This clonotype was observed a handful of times. The rearrangement uses TRBV5-8 and TRBJ2-2; no clear D. The CDR3 is made up of 16 amino acids. Between the trimmed V and J ends, which lost 2 bases and 0 bases, there was a span of 11 bases. The germline V gene encodes CDR1 SGHTS and CDR2 YDEGEE. The CDR3 region has the DNA TGTGCCAGCAGCTTAATCGTGACAACGAACACCGGGGAGCTGTTTTTT. Amino acids: CASSLIVTTNTGELFF.

This clonotype was seen a handful of times. This chain links TRBV28 with TRBJ1-5; weak D call: TRBD1 (5 bases). The CDR3 has 15 amino acids. V was shortened by 4 bases and J by 6 bases, with 16 bases between the two germline ends. CDR1 is MDHEN and CDR2 is SYDVKM in the germline V gene. The CDR3 loop is CASSWGIDRSQPQHF. The CDR3 DNA sequence: TGTGCCAGCAGTTGGGGAATCGACAGATCTCAGCCCCAGCATTTT.

The table lists this clonotype with a count of one. The V call is TRBV6-2 or TRBV6-3, the J call TRBJ2-5, with 13 bases that match TRBD2. The CDR3 runs 16 residues. J lost 6 bases, V lost 6 bases, and 10 bases had no gene match. Germline values: CDR1 MNHEY, CDR2 SVGEGT. Here the CDR3 DNA reads TGTGCCAGCAGCCAGAAAGGGACTAGCGGGGTGCAGACCCAGTACTTC. This gives the protein CASSQKGTSGVQTQYF.

This clonotype occurred a few times. The genes are TRBV20-1 and TRBJ2-1; 8 bases map to TRBD2. The CDR3 contains 14 residues. Germline values: CDR1 DFQATT, CDR2 SNEGSKA (reference sequence). The V and J ends lost 3 bases and 2 bases, in that order; junction bases with no gene match: 3. The CDR3 DNA sequence: TGCAGTGCTAGGGCGGGAGGTACCTACAATGAGCAGTTCTTC. The encoded protein is CSARAGGTYNEQFF.

This clonotype was recorded only once. The chain is built from TRBV6-1 and TRBJ2-1; D remains unclear. Germline V lookup: CDR1 MNHNS, CDR2 SASEGT. V was shortened by 1 base and J by 6 bases, with 7 bases between the two germline ends. The length of the CDR3 is 13 residues. The CDR3 loop reads CASSEGSFNEQFF. DNA for the CDR3: TGTGCCAGCAGTGAAGGGAGTTTCAATGAGCAGTTCTTC.

This chain joins TRBV18 and TRBJ2-2, with D perhaps assigned TRBD1 or TRBD2 (5 bases each). With 5 bases removed from V and 5 bases from J, the gap between germline ends came to 18 bases. CDR1 and CDR2 from the germline V gene are KGHSH and LQKENI. The CDR3 loop spans 16 amino acids. The CDR3 nucleotides are TGTGCCAGCTCAGCCCAGGGAGATCCTCGGACCGGGGAGCTGTTTTTT. It yields the protein CASSAQGDPRTGELFF.

In its sample, this clonotype was seen a few times. V and J are TRBV5-1 and TRBJ2-3; D is unresolved. V was shortened by 0 bases and J by 4 bases, with 18 bases between the two germline ends. The CDR3 spans 17 residues. The germline gives CDR1 SGHRS, CDR2 YFSETQ. CDR3 in amino acids: CASSLAGGALFPDTQYF. The CDR3, as DNA: TGCGCCAGCAGCTTGGCCGGTGGAGCTTTGTTCCCAGATACGCAGTATTTT.

The sample holds a few counts of this clonotype. The genes are TRBV5-1 and TRBJ2-5; 9 bases are shared with TRBD1. The junction had 8 bases not matched to a gene; V was cut back by 0 bases and J by 8 bases. Germline values: CDR1 SGHRS, CDR2 YFSETQ. The CDR3 length is 15 residues. CDR3 nucleotides: TGCGCCAGCAGCTTGGGGGACAGGGCCCGATCTACCCAGTACTTC. Translated, it gives CASSLGDRARSTQYF.

This chain uses TRBV28 with TRBJ1-4; 10 nucleotides align to TRBD1. This CDR3 has 15 amino acids. Trimming cost V 6 bases and J 10 bases; bases outside gene matches: 11. The germline gives CDR1 MDHEN, CDR2 SYDVKM. Here the CDR3 DNA reads TGTGCCAGCAGCCACCCGGGACAGGGGTCGCGAAAACTGTTTTTT. It translates to CASSHPGQGSRKLFF.

This clonotype ranks as medium-sized. The gene calls are TRBV5-8 and TRBJ2-5, with 11 bases identical to TRBD2. J was trimmed by 6 bases and V by 0 bases; bases with no gene match: 4. From germline, CDR1 is SGHTS and CDR2 YDEGEE. CDR3 length: 15 amino acids. CDR3 nucleotide sequence: TGTGCCAGCAGCTTGGCGACTAGCGGGACGAAGACCCAGTACTTC. Amino acids: CASSLATSGTKTQYF.

By share, this clonotype ranks as medium-sized. The chain has TRBV6-1 and TRBJ2-2; maybe TRBD1 (5 bases). Germline-derived CDR1 and CDR2 are MNHNS and SASEGT. Trimming took 9 bases from V and 2 from J, leaving 16 bases between them. This CDR3 is 15 amino acids long. CDR3 nucleotide sequence: TGTGCCAGTACACAGGACCCCCTAAACACCGGGGAGCTGTTTTTT. Translation: CASTQDPLNTGELFF.

The genes are TRBV25-1 and TRBJ2-3; TRBD2 aligns across 13 bases. The CDR3 extends over 16 amino acids. Germline CDR1 is MGHDK and CDR2 is SYGVNS. With V trimmed by 8 bases and J by 2 bases, 7 bases remained unmatched. The CDR3 bases are TGTGCCAGCTCCTCGGGGACTAGCGGGAACACAGATACGCAGTATTTT. As protein: CASSSGTSGNTDTQYF.

In its sample, this clonotype was seen a few times. The CDR3 DNA reads TGTGCCAGCTATAGACCCGGGACAAATCAGCCCCAGCATTTT. Translated, it gives CASYRPGTNQPQHF. The V gene is TRBV2, the J gene TRBJ1-5; tentative D call: TRBD1 (6 bases). This CDR3 has 14 residues. Trimming shortened V by 8 bases and J by 4 bases, and 15 bases separated the two germline ends. The V gene's germline CDR1 is SNHLY and CDR2 FYNNEI.

The chain is built from TRBV20-1 and TRBJ2-3; the D gene is possibly TRBD1 (5 bases). Germline V CDR1 and CDR2: DFQATT, SNEGSKA (reference sequence). Trimming stripped 6 bases from V and 0 bases from J, with 13 bases between. The CDR3 runs to 14 residues. CDR3 in DNA: TGCAGTGCCAGCCCTGGACACAGCACAGATACGCAGTATTTT. Protein product: CSASPGHSTDTQYF.